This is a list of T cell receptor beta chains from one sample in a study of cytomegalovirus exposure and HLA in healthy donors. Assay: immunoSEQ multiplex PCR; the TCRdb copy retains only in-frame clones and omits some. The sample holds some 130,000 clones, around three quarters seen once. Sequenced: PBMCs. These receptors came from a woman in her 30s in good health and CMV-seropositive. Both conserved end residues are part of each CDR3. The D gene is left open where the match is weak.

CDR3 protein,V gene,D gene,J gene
CAWMGSSYNSPLHF,TRBV30,NA,TRBJ1-6
CASSLGQGGTGELFF,TRBV5-6,NA,TRBJ2-2
CANKGPVIPGHRPDYTPTDTQYF,TRBV21-1,NA,TRBJ2-3
CASSQGQGGTGELFF,TRBV7-3,TRBD1,TRBJ2-2
CASSPRDLRGSPLHF,TRBV18,NA,TRBJ1-6
CASSVAGDNSPLHF,TRBV2,NA,TRBJ1-6
CASSGQGASNQPQHF,TRBV2,TRBD1,TRBJ1-5
CASTWTSGGNGELFF,TRBV19,TRBD2,TRBJ2-2
CAWSFDRAGEKLFF,TRBV30,TRBD1,TRBJ1-4
CASSRTGDSEQYF,TRBV6-6,NA,TRBJ2-7
CASSYSGEGNIQYF,TRBV9,TRBD2,TRBJ2-4
CASTGLGGDIQYF,TRBV2,NA,TRBJ2-4
CASSQDEPDRSSGGYTF,TRBV4-1,NA,TRBJ1-2
CASTRRSGADYGYTF,TRBV7-2,NA,TRBJ1-2
CASKLAGGYNEQFF,TRBV28,TRBD2,TRBJ2-1
CASSASRTGGGYGYTF,TRBV28,TRBD1,TRBJ1-2
CASSEARLTDTQYF,TRBV6-1,NA,TRBJ2-3
CASSLVGGSYEQYF,TRBV5-1,NA,TRBJ2-7
CASLDRAEKLFF,TRBV28,TRBD1,TRBJ1-4